The clone carrying this T cell receptor (beta chain) appeared once. What it binds is unknown. These data come from a study of cytomegalovirus exposure and HLA in healthy donors. Those who donated were healthy bone marrow donors. Though nominally healthy at sampling, donors likely had unrecorded immune exposures. V was shortened by 3 bases and J by 5 bases, with 11 bases between the two germline ends. CDR1 is MNHEY, CDR2 SMNVEV, per germline (reference sequence). The CDR3 has 15 residues. A multiplex PCR was run with 60 Vbeta primers and 13 Jbeta primers. Assay: immunoSEQ multiplex PCR; the TCRdb copy retains only in-frame clones and omits some. Among about 59,000 clones, just under 75% were seen once, and the ten largest hold approximately 6.3%. Whole-study findings and limits: In a later analysis, compared with equally common non-associated chains, HLA-associated beta chains were more expanded. Looking again later, the authors saw that most CMV-associated TCR beta chains seemed HLA-restricted.

This sequence joins TRBV27 and TRBJ1-6; D possibly corresponds to TRBD1 (6 bases). Sequenced material: PBMCs. This TCR came from a man aged 25-40 years in good health and CMV-seropositive. DNA for the CDR3: TGTGCCAGCAGTTTCACAGGGACCAATAATTCACCCCTCCACTTT. It encodes CASSFTGTNNSPLHF.